These T cell receptor beta chains were read from a single sample in a study of cytomegalovirus exposure and HLA in healthy donors. Some clones are missing from TCRdb's copy, which holds only in-frame ones; the method was immunoSEQ multiplex PCR. The sample holds 100,000 to 150,000 clones, around 81% seen once. Sequencing used PBMCs. These receptors all stem from a man aged 18-30 years in good health and CMV-seronegative. The CDR3 runs from the conserved cysteine through the conserved F or W. A D gene is named only where the DNA matches it firmly. The size entry is marked missing in some rows and otherwise reads once, few, many or a size class.

v_call	clone_size	d_call	j_call	cdr3_aa	cdr3_nt
TRBV10-3	NA	TRBD1	TRBJ2-2	CAIRTPTGARREGELFF	TGTGCCATCAGGACGCCCACAGGGGCCAGGAGAGAAGGGGAGCTGTTTTTT
TRBV19	NA	TRBD2	TRBJ2-5	CASSIVLAGGPVGETQYF	TGTGCCAGTAGTATCGTCCTAGCGGGGGGGCCGGTTGGGGAGACCCAGTACTTC
TRBV19	NA	NA	TRBJ1-4	CASSFREHEKLFF	TGTGCCAGTAGTTTCAGGGAACATGAAAAACTGTTTTTT
TRBV7-9	NA	NA	TRBJ2-3	CASARGGTDTQYF	TGTGCCAGCGCCCGAGGGGGAACAGATACGCAGTATTTT
TRBV10-3	NA	NA	TRBJ2-5	CAISGAFGAEETQYF	TGTGCCATCAGTGGAGCGTTTGGGGCGGAAGAGACCCAGTACTTC
TRBV10-2	NA	TRBD1	TRBJ2-7	CASKPGQAAYEQYF	TGCGCCAGCAAACCGGGACAGGCCGCCTACGAGCAGTACTTC
TRBV4-3	NA	NA	TRBJ2-7	CASSQGIASYEQYF	TGCGCCAGCAGCCAAGGAATAGCTTCCTACGAGCAGTACTTC
TRBV25-1	NA	NA	TRBJ2-7	CASSALSGYEQYF	TGTGCCAGCAGTGCCCTATCGGGATACGAGCAGTACTTC
TRBV5-6	NA	NA	TRBJ1-2	CASSLSDNYGYTF	TGTGCCAGCAGCTTATCAGATAACTATGGCTACACCTTC
TRBV5-6	NA	TRBD1	TRBJ1-6	CASSLGGAFNSPLHF	TGTGCCAGCAGCTTAGGGGGCGCGTTCAATTCACCCCTCCACTTT
TRBV5-8	once	TRBD1	TRBJ2-7	CASSLAQGVSYEQYF	TGTGCCAGCAGCTTGGCGCAGGGGGTATCCTACGAGCAGTACTTC
TRBV4-1	NA	TRBD2	TRBJ2-7	CASSPWTSGNSYEQYF	TGCGCCAGCAGCCCTTGGACTAGCGGGAATTCCTACGAGCAGTACTTC
TRBV9	NA	NA	TRBJ1-3	CASSVEHWTSNTIYF	TGTGCCAGCAGCGTAGAGCATTGGACATCAAACACCATATATTTT
TRBV19	NA	NA	TRBJ2-6	CASTGAGSGSGANVLTF	TGTGCCAGTACAGGGGCAGGGTCTGGGTCTGGGGCCAACGTCCTGACTTTC
TRBV2	NA	TRBD1	TRBJ2-2	CASTRQGRTGELFF	TGTGCCAGCACCCGACAGGGGCGCACCGGGGAGCTGTTTTTT
TRBV5-4	NA	NA	TRBJ1-1	CASSLLLSGEMNTEAFF	TGTGCCAGCAGCTTGTTACTTTCGGGAGAAATGAACACTGAAGCTTTCTTT
TRBV7-2	NA	NA	TRBJ1-3	CASRQRGLNTIYF	TGTGCCAGCAGACAGAGGGGGTTGAACACCATATATTTT
TRBV4-1	NA	NA	TRBJ1-4	CASSARTVDDEKLFF	TGCGCCAGCAGCGCCCGGACAGTAGACGATGAAAAACTGTTTTTT
TRBV7-8	NA	TRBD2	TRBJ2-1	CASSLGGGAHYNEQFF	TGTGCCAGCAGCTTAGGCGGGGGGGCGCACTACAATGAGCAGTTCTTC
TRBV9	NA	NA	TRBJ2-2	CASSGVGTWTGELFF	TGTGCCAGCAGCGGAGTGGGGACTTGGACCGGGGAGCTGTTTTTT
TRBV27	NA	NA	TRBJ2-2	CASSLIGGRGGELFF	TGTGCCAGCAGTTTAATCGGGGGGCGGGGCGGGGAGCTGTTTTTT
TRBV6-5	NA	NA	TRBJ2-7	CASSYSNGPYEQYF	TGTGCCAGCAGTTACTCTAACGGTCCCTACGAGCAGTACTTC
TRBV29-1	once	NA	TRBJ1-1	CSVSRGYTEAFF	TGCAGCGTTTCCAGGGGTTACACTGAAGCTTTCTTT
TRBV10-1	NA	TRBD1	TRBJ2-2	CASTGQPNTGELFF	TGCGCCAGCACGGGACAGCCGAACACCGGGGAGCTGTTTTTT
TRBV4-2	NA	NA	TRBJ1-6	CASSQDRGTFNF	TGTGCCAGCAGCCAAGATAGGGGAACTTTTAACTTT
TRBV29-1	once	NA	TRBJ2-5	CSVDGLTGETQYF	TGCAGCGTTGACGGACTCACCGGGGAGACCCAGTACTTC
TRBV12-5	NA	TRBD2	TRBJ2-7	CASGLVRTSAREQYF	TGTGCTAGTGGTTTGGTAAGGACTAGCGCTCGTGAGCAGTACTTC
TRBV7-8	NA	NA	TRBJ1-1	CASSHVRGDPEAFF	TGTGCCAGCAGCCATGTTCGGGGGGATCCTGAAGCTTTCTTT
TRBV15	NA	NA	TRBJ2-1	CATSRAEGREQFF	TGTGCCACCAGCAGAGCTGAGGGCCGTGAGCAGTTCTTC
TRBV27	NA	TRBD2	TRBJ2-3	CASSLSFTSGGTQYF	TGTGCCAGCAGTTTATCGTTCACTAGCGGGGGTACGCAGTATTTT
TRBV6-5	NA	TRBD1	TRBJ2-1	CASSSGQTYNEQFF	TGTGCCAGCAGTTCGGGACAGACCTACAATGAGCAGTTCTTC
TRBV27	once	NA	TRBJ1-1	CASGYRVNTEAFF	TGTGCCAGCGGCTACAGGGTGAACACTGAAGCTTTCTTT
TRBV6-1	NA	NA	TRBJ2-7	CATREGWHWGYEQYF	TGTGCCACTCGGGAAGGGTGGCACTGGGGCTACGAGCAGTACTTC
TRBV18	NA	TRBD2	TRBJ2-2	CASSTISSGVPGELFF	TGTGCCAGCTCAACAATCTCTAGCGGGGTACCCGGGGAGCTGTTTTTT
TRBV29-1	NA	NA	TRBJ1-2	CSAGRDTGGRHGYTF	TGCAGCGCTGGGCGGGACACGGGGGGCCGTCATGGCTACACCTTC
TRBV18	NA	TRBD1	TRBJ1-5	CASSPGTGVLQPQHF	TGTGCCAGCTCACCTGGGACAGGGGTTTTACAGCCCCAGCATTTT
TRBV5-1	NA	TRBD1	TRBJ2-7	CASSSGQVGIEQYF	TGCGCCAGCAGTTCAGGACAGGTGGGCATCGAGCAGTACTTC
TRBV15	few	NA	TRBJ1-1	CATKNSDRFEEAFF	TGTGCCACCAAGAACAGTGACAGGTTTGAAGAAGCTTTCTTT
TRBV7-2	NA	TRBD1	TRBJ1-1	CASSLSRGDTEAFF	TGTGCCAGCAGCCTATCCAGGGGGGACACTGAAGCTTTCTTT
TRBV4-1	NA	TRBD2	TRBJ2-5	CASSQGLAAQETQYF	TGCGCCAGCAGCCAAGGTCTAGCGGCGCAAGAGACCCAGTACTTC
TRBV5-4	few	NA	TRBJ1-5	CASSLGGHSNQPQHF	TGTGCCAGCAGCTTGGGAGGCCATAGCAATCAGCCCCAGCATTTT
TRBV6-1	NA	TRBD1	TRBJ1-2	CASSDGQGLYGYTF	TGTGCCAGCAGTGACGGACAGGGACTTTATGGCTACACCTTC
TRBV18	few	TRBD1	TRBJ1-5	CASSPGTGNQPQHF	TGTGCCAGCTCACCGGGGACAGGAAATCAGCCCCAGCATTTT
TRBV4-3	once	TRBD2	TRBJ2-3	CASSQVTSGASTDTQYF	TGCGCCAGCAGCCAGGTGACTAGCGGGGCGAGCACAGATACGCAGTATTTT
TRBV27	NA	NA	TRBJ2-4	CASSFRNIQYF	TGTGCCAGCAGTTTTCGGAACATTCAGTACTTC
TRBV9	once	TRBD2	TRBJ2-3	CASSVDGGAELGTQYF	TGTGCCAGCAGCGTAGACGGGGGGGCGGAGTTAGGTACGCAGTATTTT
TRBV7-8	NA	NA	TRBJ1-2	CASGGGKNYGYTF	TGTGCCAGTGGCGGAGGGAAGAACTATGGCTACACCTTC
TRBV25-1	NA	NA	TRBJ1-4	CASRTGREKLFF	TGTGCCAGCAGGACAGGTCGGGAAAAACTGTTTTTT
TRBV30	NA	TRBD1	TRBJ1-4	CAWSGTGYEKLFF	TGTGCCTGGAGTGGGACAGGGTACGAAAAACTGTTTTTT
TRBV6-1	NA	NA	TRBJ2-1	CASSEAAGTYYNEQFF	TGTGCCAGCAGTGAAGCGGCGGGGACCTACTACAATGAGCAGTTCTTC
TRBV6-5	once	TRBD1	TRBJ1-2	CASTLGARGLGYTF	TGTGCCAGCACCCTCGGGGCCAGGGGGCTCGGCTACACCTTC
TRBV5-1	NA	NA	TRBJ2-2	CASSLGSGLTGTGELFF	TGCGCCAGCAGCTTGGGATCGGGACTAACAGGGACCGGGGAGCTGTTTTTT
TRBV7-2	NA	NA	TRBJ1-5	CASSLGVTAMNQPQHF	TGTGCCAGCAGCTTAGGAGTGACAGCGATGAATCAGCCCCAGCATTTT
TRBV28	NA	NA	TRBJ1-1	CASSLGATARNTEAFF	TGTGCCAGCAGTTTAGGTGCGACAGCAAGGAACACTGAGGCTTTCTTT
TRBV19	few	NA	TRBJ1-6	CASSAGGAGSPLHF	TGTGCCAGTAGTGCGGGGGGCGCCGGTTCACCCCTCCACTTT
TRBV6-5	NA	TRBD2	TRBJ2-7	CASSYRGLLSSYEQYF	TGTGCCAGCAGTTACCGGGGACTACTGAGCTCCTACGAGCAGTACTTC
TRBV5-6	NA	TRBD1	TRBJ1-2	CASSYSSTGRLDGYTF	TGTGCCAGCAGCTACAGTTCGACAGGGAGGTTGGATGGCTACACCTTC
TRBV27	NA	TRBD1	TRBJ1-1	CASIGPGQGIPEAFF	TGTGCCAGCATAGGCCCGGGACAGGGGATCCCTGAAGCTTTCTTT
TRBV9	NA	NA	TRBJ2-1	CASSVEMSSYNEQFF	TGTGCCAGCAGCGTAGAAATGAGCTCCTACAATGAGCAGTTCTTC
TRBV5-1	NA	NA	TRBJ2-7	CASTPGLGYEQYF	TGCGCCAGCACCCCGGGACTTGGCTACGAGCAGTACTTC